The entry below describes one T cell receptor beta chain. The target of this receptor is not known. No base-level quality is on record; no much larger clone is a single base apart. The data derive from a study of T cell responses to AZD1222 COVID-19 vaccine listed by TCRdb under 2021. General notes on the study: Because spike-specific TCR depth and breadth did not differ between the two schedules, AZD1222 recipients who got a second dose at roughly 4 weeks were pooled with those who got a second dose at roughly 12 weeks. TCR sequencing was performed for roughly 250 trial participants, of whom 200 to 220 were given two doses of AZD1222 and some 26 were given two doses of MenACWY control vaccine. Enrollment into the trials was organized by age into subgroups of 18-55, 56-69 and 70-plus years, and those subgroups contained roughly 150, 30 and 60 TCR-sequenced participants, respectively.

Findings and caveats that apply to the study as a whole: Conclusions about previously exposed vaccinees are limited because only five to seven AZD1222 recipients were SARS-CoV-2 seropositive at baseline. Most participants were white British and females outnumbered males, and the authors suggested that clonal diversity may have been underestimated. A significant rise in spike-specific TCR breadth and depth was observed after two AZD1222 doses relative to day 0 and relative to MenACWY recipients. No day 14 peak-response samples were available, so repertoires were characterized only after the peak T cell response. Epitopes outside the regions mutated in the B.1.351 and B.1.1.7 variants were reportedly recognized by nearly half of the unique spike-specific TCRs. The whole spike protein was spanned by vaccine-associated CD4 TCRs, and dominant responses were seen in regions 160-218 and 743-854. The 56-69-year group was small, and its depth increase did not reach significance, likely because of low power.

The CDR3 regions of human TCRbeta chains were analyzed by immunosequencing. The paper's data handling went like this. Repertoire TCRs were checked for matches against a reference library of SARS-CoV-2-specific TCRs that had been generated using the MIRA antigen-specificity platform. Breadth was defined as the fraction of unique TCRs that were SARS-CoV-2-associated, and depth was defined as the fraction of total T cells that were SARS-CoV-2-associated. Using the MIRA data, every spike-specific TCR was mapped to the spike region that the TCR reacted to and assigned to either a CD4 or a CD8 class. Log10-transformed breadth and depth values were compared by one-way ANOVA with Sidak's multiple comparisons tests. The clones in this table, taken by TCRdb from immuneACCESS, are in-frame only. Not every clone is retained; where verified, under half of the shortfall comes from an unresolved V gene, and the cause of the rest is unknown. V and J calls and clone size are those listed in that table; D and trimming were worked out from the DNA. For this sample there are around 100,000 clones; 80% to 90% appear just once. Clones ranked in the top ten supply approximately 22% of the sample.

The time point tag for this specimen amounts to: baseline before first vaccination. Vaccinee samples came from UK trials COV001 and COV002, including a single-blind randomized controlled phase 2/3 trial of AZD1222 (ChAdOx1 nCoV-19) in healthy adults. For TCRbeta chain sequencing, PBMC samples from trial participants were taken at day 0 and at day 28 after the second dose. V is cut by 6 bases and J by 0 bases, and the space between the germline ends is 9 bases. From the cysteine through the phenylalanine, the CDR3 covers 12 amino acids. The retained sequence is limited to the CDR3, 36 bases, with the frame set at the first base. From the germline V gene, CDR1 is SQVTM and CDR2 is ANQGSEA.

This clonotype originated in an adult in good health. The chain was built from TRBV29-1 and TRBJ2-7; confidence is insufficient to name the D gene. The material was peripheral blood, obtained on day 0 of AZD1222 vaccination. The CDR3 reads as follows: CSVRRSSYEQYF. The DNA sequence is TGCAGCGTGAGAAGAAGCTCCTACGAGCAGTACTTC.